This is a list of T cell receptor beta chains from one sample in a study of T cell responses to AZD1222 COVID-19 vaccine. Sequencing was performed with immunoSEQ multiplex PCR; in TCRdb, only in-frame clones are kept and a portion is missing. The table includes over 150,000 clones, over 80% detected once. Sequencing used peripheral blood, obtained 28 days after the second dose of the MenACWY control vaccine. The source of these receptors is an adult who received the MenACWY meningococcal vaccine as a control. Each CDR3 is given with its conserved first and last residue. A D gene is named only where the DNA matches it firmly. Clone size is stated in some rows and not others, as once, few, many or a class when expanded.

>TRBV27|TRBJ2-1|.|.
TGTGCCAGCAGTCTTTGGTCAGCCCAGGTGGACAATGAGCAGTTCTTC
CASSLWSAQVDNEQFF
>TRBV7-3|TRBJ2-3|.|TRBD2
TGTGCCAGCAGCTTACCCGCAGCGGGGATAGATACGCAGTATTTT
CASSLPAAGIDTQYF
>TRBV5-4|TRBJ1-3|.|.
TGTGCCAGCAGCCCCTCCCCGGGGGCCACCTCTGGAAACACCATATATTTT
CASSPSPGATSGNTIYF
>TRBV7-9|TRBJ1-2|.|TRBD1
TGTGCCACACACCGGGACAGCTATGGCTACACCTTC
CATHRDSYGYTF
>TRBV5-1|TRBJ1-6|.|TRBD1
TGCGCCAGCAGCAGCCAGACAGGGGCAGGAAATTCACCCCTCCACTTT
CASSSQTGAGNSPLHF
>TRBV5-4|TRBJ2-1|.|TRBD2
TGTGCCAGCAGCCCCCTGGGTAGCGGGGGGGCAAATGAGCAGTTCTTC
CASSPLGSGGANEQFF
>TRBV19|TRBJ1-1|.|TRBD1
TGTGCCAGTAGTCTAGGGACAGCGAACACTGAAGCTTTCTTT
CASSLGTANTEAFF
>TRBV10-1|TRBJ2-1|.|.
TGCGCCAGCAGTGAGAAGGGGTTCTTC
CASSEKGFF
>TRBV10-2|TRBJ1-5|.|.
TGCGCCAGCAGCGACAAAGGGGCAGGGCCTGGCAATCAGCCCCAGCATTTT
CASSDKGAGPGNQPQHF
>TRBV5-4|TRBJ2-7|once|.
TGTGCCAGCAGCTTGGGGGGCCAGGGCGCCACCTACGAGCAGTACTTC
CASSLGGQGATYEQYF